This T cell receptor beta chain emerged from a study of blood T cell repertoires in COVID-19. TCRdb keeps only in-frame clones here, not all; method: immunoSEQ multiplex PCR. This table has hundreds of thousands of clones, about nine tenths appearing once. CDR3 length equals 12 residues. V was shortened by 5 bases and J by 5 bases, with 6 bases between the two germline ends. Germline values: CDR1 MDHEN, CDR2 SYDVKM. J is TRBJ1-4 and V is TRBV28; D unresolved. The material sequenced was PBMCs or T cells enriched from blood (not recorded which). The source is a woman between 40 and 50 years old with acute COVID-19. CDR3 bases: TGTGCCAGCAGTCGCGGGAATGAAAAACTGTTTTTT. Translated: CASSRGNEKLFF.